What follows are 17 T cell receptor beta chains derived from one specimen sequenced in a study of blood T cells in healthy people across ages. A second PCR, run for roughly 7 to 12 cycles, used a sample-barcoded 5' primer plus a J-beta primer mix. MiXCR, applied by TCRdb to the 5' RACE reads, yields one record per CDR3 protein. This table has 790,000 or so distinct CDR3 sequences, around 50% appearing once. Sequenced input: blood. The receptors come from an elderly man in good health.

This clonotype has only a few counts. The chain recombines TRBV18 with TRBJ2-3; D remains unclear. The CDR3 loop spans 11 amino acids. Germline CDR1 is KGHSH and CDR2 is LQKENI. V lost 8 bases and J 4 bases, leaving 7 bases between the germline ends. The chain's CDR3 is CASSPSDTQYF. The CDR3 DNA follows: TGTGCCAGCAGCCCCTCAGATACGCAGTATTTT.

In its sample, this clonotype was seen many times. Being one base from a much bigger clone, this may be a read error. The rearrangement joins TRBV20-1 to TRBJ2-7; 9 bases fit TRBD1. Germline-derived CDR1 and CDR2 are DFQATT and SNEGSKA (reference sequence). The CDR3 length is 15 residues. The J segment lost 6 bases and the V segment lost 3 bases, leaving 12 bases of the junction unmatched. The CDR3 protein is CSASWGGQGWGEQYF. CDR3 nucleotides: TGCAGTGCTAGTTGGGGGGGACAGGGTTGGGGCGAGCAGTACTTC.

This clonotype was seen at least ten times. The CDR3 nucleotides are TGTGCCAGCAGCTTCGTGGGACCATACAATGAGCAGTTCTTC. Translation gives CASSFVGPYNEQFF. The chain recombines TRBV5-4 with TRBJ2-1, with D tentatively TRBD1 or TRBD2 (5 bases each). The germline V and J ends were trimmed by 2 bases and 4 bases, with 10 bases remaining between them. Per germline, CDR1 SGHNT and CDR2 YYREEE (reference sequence). This CDR3 has 14 amino acids.

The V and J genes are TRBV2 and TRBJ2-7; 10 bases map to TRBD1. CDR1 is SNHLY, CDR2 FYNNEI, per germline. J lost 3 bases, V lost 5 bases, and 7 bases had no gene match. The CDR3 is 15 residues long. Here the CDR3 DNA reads TGTGCCAGCAGTCGGGGGGACAGGGGAAACTACGAGCAGTACTTC. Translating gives CASSRGDRGNYEQYF. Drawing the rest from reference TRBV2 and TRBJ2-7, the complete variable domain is EPEVTQTPSHQVTQMGQEVILRCVPISNHLYFYWYRQILGQKVEFLVSFYNNEISEKSEIFDDQFSVERPDGSNFTLKIRSTKLEDSAMYFCASSRGDRGNYEQYFGPGTRLTVT.

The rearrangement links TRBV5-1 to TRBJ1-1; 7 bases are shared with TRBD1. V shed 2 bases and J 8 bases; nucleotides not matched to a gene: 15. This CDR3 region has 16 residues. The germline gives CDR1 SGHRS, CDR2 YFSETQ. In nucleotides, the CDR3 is TGCGCCAGCAGCTTCCTTGGGACAGTTGGGTCGGCGGAAGCTTTCTTT. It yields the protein CASSFLGTVGSAEAFF.

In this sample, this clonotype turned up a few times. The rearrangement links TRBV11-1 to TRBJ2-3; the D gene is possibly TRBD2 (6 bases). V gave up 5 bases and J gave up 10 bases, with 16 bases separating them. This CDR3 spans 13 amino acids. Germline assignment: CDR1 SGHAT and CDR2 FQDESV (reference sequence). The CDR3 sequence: CASSQTREGPQYF. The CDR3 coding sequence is TGTGCCAGCAGCCAGACTAGAGAAGGACCGCAGTATTTT.

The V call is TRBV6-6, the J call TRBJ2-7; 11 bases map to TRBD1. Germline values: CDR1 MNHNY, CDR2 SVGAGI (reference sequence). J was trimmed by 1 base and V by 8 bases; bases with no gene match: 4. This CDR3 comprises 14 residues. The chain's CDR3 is CASQDRGPSYEQYF. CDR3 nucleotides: TGTGCCAGCCAGGACAGGGGGCCGTCCTACGAGCAGTACTTC.

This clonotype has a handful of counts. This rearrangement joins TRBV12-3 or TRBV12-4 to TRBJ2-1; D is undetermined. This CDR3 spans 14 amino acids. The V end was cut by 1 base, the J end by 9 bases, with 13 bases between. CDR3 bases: TGTGCCAGCAGTTTAGGTGGTAGCTCGAGTGAGCAGTTCTTC. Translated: CASSLGGSSSEQFF.

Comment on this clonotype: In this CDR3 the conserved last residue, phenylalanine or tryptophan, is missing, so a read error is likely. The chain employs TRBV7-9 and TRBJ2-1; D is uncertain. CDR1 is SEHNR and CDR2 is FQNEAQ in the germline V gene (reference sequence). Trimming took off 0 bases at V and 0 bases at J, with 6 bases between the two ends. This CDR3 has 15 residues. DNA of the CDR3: TGTGCCAGCAGCTTAGCCGGGTCCTCCTACAATGAGCAGTTCTCC. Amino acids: CASSLAGSSYNEQFS.

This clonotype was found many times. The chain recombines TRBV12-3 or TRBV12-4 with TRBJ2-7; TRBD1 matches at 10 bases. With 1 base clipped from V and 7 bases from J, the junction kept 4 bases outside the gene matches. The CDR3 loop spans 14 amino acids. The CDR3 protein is CASSLGQGAREQYF. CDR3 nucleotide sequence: TGTGCCAGCAGTTTAGGACAGGGGGCTAGGGAGCAGTACTTC.

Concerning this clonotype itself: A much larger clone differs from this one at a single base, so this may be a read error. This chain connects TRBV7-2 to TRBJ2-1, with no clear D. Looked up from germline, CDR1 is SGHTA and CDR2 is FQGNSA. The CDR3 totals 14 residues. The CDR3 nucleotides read TGTGCCAGCAGCTTAAGACTCTCCGGCAATGAGCGGTTCTTC. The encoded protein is CASSLRLSGNERFF. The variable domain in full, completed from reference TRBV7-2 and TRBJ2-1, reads GAGVSQSPSNKVTEKGKDVELRCDPISGHTALYWYRQSLGQGLEFLIYFQGNSAPDKSGLPSDRFSAERTGGSVSTLTIQRTQQEDSAVYLCASSLRLSGNERFFGPGTRLTVL.

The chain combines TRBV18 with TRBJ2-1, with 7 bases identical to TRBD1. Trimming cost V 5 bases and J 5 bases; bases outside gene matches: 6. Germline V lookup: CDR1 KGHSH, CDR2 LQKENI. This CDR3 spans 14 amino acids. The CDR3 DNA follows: TGTGCCAGCTCAGAGGGGGCCGGGGACAATGAGCAGTTCTTC. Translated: CASSEGAGDNEQFF. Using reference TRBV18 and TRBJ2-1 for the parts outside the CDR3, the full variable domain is NAGVMQNPRHLVRRRGQEARLRCSPMKGHSHVYWYRQLPEEGLKFMVYLQKENIIDESGMPKERFSAEFPKEGPSILRIQQVVRGDSAAYFCASSEGAGDNEQFFGPGTRLTVL.

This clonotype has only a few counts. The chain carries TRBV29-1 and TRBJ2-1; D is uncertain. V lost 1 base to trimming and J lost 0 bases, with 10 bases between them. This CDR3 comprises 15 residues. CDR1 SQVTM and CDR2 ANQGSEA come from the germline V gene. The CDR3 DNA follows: TGCAGCGTTGAAGGCTTCGTAAGCTCCTACAATGAGCAGTTCTTC. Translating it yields CSVEGFVSSYNEQFF.

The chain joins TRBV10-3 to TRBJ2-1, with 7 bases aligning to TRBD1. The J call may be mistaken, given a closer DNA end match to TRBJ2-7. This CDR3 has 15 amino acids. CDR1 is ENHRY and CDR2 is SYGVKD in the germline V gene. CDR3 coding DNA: TGTGCCAGGATCCGGGGACAGCCTTCCTACAATGAGCAGTACTTC. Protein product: CARIRGQPSYNEQYF.

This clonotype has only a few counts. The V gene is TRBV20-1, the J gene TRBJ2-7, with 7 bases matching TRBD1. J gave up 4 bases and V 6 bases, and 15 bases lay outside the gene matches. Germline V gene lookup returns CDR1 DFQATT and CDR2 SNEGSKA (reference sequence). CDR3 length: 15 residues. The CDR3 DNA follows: TGCAGTGCCTATGTAACCGACAGGGAAAATTACGAGCAGTACTTC. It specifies CSAYVTDRENYEQYF.

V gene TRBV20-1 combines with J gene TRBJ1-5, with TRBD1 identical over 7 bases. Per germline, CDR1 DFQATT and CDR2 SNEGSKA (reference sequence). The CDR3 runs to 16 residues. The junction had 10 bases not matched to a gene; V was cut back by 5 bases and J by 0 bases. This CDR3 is CSALSQGGLSNQPQHF. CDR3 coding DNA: TGCAGTGCTCTATCGCAGGGGGGCCTTAGCAATCAGCCCCAGCATTTT.

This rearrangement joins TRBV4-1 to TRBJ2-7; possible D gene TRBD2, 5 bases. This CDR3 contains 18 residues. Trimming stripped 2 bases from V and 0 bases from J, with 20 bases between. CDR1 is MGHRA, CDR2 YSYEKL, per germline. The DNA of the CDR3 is TGCGCCAGCAGCCAACGTCCGGGATTGCCGGCCGGCTCCTACGAGCAGTACTTC. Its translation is CASSQRPGLPAGSYEQYF.